The clone carrying this T cell receptor beta chain was seen many times. What it binds is unknown. This specimen belongs to a study of regulatory T cells in long-lasting Graves disease. Germline V gives CDR1 MDHEN, CDR2 SYDVKM. This CDR3 has 14 amino acids. V lost 5 bases and J 4 bases, leaving 14 bases between the germline ends. Researchers made TCR beta libraries by using iRepertoire HTBI primers and running Arm-PCR on CDR3 regions. MiXCR, applied by TCRdb to the multiplex PCR reads, yields one record per CDR3 protein. The sample carries roughly 350,000 distinct CDR3 sequences, around 15% recorded once. Time point defined: newly diagnosed GD, antithyroid drugs for less than 3 months. PBMC RNA served as the TCR library source. Nine-milliliter peripheral blood samples went into EDTA tubes. Broader study findings: It was in persistent disease that TRBV28, TRBJ1-2 and TRBJ2-5 were favored.

This same sample was also part of a study on T cells in Graves' hyperthyroidism and ophthalmopathy. That paper notes: Thyroid ultrasound, orbital computed tomography, clinical symptoms, and serum thyroxine and TRAb underpinned diagnoses.

The source is a woman in her late teens or twenties with Graves disease. This material consisted of peripheral blood mononuclear cells (PBMCs), taken at new diagnosis, from a patient treated with antithyroid drugs. This sequence joins TRBV28 and TRBJ1-2; D gene uncertain. The CDR3 sequence is CASSQWTAGYGYTF. CDR3 nucleotide sequence: TGTGCCAGCAGTCAGTGGACCGCCGGCTATGGCTACACCTTC.